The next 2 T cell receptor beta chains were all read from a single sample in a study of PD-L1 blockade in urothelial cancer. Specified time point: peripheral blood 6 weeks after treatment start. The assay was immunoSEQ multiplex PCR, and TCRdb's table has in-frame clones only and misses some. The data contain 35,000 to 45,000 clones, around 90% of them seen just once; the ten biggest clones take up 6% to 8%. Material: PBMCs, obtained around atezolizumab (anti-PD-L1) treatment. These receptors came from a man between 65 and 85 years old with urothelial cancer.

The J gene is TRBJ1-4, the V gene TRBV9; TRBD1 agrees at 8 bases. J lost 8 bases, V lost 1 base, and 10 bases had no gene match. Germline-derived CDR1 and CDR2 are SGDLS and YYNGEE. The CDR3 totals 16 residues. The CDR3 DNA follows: TGTGCCAGCAGCGTAACAGGCGCTACAGGGGGAGAAAAACTGTTTTTT. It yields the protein CASSVTGATGGEKLFF. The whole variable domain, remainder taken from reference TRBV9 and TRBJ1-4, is DSGVTQTPKHLITATGQRVTLRCSPRSGDLSVYWYQQSLDQGLQFLIQYYNGEERAKGNILERFSAQQFPDLHSELNLSSLELGDSALYFCASSVTGATGGEKLFFGSGTQLSVL.

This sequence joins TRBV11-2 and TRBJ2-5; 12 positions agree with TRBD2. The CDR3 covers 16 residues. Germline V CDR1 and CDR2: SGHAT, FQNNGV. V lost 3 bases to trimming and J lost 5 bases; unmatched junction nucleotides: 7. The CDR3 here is CASSFARLAGVETQYF. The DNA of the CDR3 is TGTGCCAGCAGCTTCGCTCGACTAGCGGGAGTTGAGACCCAGTACTTC.